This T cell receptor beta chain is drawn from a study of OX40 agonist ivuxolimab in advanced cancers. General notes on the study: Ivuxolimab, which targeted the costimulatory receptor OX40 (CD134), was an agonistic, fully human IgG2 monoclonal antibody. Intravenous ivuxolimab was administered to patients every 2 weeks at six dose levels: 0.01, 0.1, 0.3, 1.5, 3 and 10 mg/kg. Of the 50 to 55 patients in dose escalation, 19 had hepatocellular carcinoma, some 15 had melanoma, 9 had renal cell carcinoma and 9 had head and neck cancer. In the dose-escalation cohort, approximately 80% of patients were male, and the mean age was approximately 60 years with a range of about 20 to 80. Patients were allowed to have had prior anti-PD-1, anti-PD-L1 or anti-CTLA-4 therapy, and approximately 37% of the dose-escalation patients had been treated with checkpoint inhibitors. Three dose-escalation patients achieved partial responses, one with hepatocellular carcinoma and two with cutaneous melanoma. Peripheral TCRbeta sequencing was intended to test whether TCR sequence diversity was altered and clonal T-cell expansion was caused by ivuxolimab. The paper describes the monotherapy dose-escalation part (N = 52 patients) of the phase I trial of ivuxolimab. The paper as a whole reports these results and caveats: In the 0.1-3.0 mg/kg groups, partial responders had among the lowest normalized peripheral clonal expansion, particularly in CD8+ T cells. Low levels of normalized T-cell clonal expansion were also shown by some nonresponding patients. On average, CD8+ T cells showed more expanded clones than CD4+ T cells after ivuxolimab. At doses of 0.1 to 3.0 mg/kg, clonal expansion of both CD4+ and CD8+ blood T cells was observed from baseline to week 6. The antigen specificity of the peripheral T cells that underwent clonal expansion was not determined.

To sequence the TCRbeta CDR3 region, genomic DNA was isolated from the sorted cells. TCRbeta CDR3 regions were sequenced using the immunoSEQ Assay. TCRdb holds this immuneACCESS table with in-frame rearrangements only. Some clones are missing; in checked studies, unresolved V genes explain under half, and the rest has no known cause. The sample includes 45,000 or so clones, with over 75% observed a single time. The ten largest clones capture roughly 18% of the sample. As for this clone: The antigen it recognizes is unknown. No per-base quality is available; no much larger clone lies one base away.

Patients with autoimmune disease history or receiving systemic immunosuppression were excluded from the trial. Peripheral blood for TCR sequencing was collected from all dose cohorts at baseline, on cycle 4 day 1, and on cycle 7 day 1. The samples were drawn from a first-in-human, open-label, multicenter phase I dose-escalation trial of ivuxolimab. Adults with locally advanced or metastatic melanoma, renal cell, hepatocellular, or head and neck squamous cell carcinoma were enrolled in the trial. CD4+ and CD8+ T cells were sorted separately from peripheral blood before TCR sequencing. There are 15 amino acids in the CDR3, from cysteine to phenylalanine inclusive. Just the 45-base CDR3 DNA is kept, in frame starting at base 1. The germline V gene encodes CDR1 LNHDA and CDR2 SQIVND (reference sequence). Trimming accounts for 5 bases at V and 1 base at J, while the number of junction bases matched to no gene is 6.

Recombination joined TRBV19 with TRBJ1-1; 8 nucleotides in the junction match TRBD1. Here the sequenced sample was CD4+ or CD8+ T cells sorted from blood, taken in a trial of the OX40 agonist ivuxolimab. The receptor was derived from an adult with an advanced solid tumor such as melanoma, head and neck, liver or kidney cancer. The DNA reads TGTGCCAGTAGTGTTTGGACAGGGCAGAACACTGAAGCTTTCTTT. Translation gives CASSVWTGQNTEAFF.